One TCR beta chain is described in this entry. The CDR3 loop spans 15 amino acids. V shed 3 bases and J 6 bases; nucleotides not matched to a gene: 10. In germline, CDR1 is KGHSH, CDR2 LQKENI. The sample originates from a study of cytomegalovirus exposure and HLA in healthy donors. Both 60 Vbeta primers and 13 Jbeta primers went into the PCR. Some clones are missing from TCRdb's copy, which holds only in-frame ones; the method was immunoSEQ multiplex PCR. The data contain roughly 120,000 clones, 76% of them singletons. The gene calls are TRBV18 and TRBJ2-7; 8 positions match TRBD2. The receptor was derived from a man aged 50-59 years in good health and CMV-seropositive. Sequences were obtained from PBMCs. The CDR3 sequence is CASSPAAGGISEQYF. CDR3 nucleotides: TGTGCCAGCTCACCTGCGGCGGGAGGAATCTCCGAGCAGTACTTC.